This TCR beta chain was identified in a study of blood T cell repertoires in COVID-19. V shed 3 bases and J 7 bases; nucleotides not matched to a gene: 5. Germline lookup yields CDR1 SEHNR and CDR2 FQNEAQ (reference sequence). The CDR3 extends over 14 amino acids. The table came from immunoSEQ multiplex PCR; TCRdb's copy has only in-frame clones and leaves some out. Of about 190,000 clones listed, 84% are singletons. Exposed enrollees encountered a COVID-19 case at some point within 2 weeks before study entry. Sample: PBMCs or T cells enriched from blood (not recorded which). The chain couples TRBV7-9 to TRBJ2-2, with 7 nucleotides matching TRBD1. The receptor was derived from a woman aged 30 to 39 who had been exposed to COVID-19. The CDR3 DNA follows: TGTGCCAGCAGCTTCAGGGGGTCGGGCGGGGAGCTGTTTTTT. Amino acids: CASSFRGSGGELFF.